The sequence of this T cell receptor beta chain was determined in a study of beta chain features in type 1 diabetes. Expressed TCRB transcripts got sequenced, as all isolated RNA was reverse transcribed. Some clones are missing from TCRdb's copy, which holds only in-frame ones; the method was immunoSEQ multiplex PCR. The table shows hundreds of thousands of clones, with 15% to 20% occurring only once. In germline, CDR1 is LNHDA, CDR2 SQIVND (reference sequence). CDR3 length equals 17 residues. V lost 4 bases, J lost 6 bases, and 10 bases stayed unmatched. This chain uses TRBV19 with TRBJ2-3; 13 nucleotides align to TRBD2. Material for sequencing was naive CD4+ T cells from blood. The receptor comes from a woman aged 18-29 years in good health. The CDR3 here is CASSRGLAGVYKDTQYF. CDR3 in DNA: TGTGCCAGTAGTAGAGGACTAGCGGGAGTATATAAGGATACGCAGTATTTT. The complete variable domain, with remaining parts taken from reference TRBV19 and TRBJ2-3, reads DGGITQSPKYLFRKEGQNVTLSCEQNLNHDAMYWYRQDPGQGLRLIYYSQIVNDFQKGDIAEGYSVSREKKESFPLTVTSAQKNPTAFYLCASSRGLAGVYKDTQYFGPGTRLTVL.